This T cell receptor (beta chain) was observed in a study of blood T cell repertoires in COVID-19. Per the germline V gene, CDR1 is SGHAT and CDR2 is FQNNGV. V was shortened by 1 base and J by 8 bases, with 8 bases between the two germline ends. The length of the CDR3 is 12 residues. This clone has more than one count but fewer than ten. Assay: immunoSEQ multiplex PCR; the TCRdb copy retains only in-frame clones and omits some. The sample has about 150,000 clones; about four fifths are singletons. This sequence joins TRBV11-2 and TRBJ1-1; D unclear. This receptor was identified in a man aged 18 to 29 with active or convalescent COVID-19. The source material was peripheral blood. The CDR3, as DNA: TGTGCCAGCAGCTTAGGGCCCCAGGAAGCTTTCTTT. Translating it yields CASSLGPQEAFF.